Sequencing of this T cell receptor beta chain was carried out in a study of cytomegalovirus exposure and HLA in healthy donors. Study observations and caveats: A later analysis linked a missense variant in DCLRE1C to the trimming of TCR beta V and J genes. In presence/absence analyses, roughly uniform sequencing depth across donors was assumed. In an earlier analysis, productive rearrangement rates for most beta V segments clustered near 87% or 30%.

Worth noting for this clone: Antigen: not known.

Deletions cut 0 bases from V and 2 bases from J, with 8 bases between. The CDR3 sequence is 14 residues long. Germline lookup yields CDR1 SGHAT and CDR2 FQNNGV. A multiplex PCR was run with 60 Vbeta primers and 13 Jbeta primers. This table comes from immunoSEQ multiplex PCR, and its TCRdb copy is limited to in-frame clones, with some not included. This sample has some 200,000 clones, with roughly 70% found just once. Sample: PBMCs. The receptor's source is a man in his forties or fifties in good health and CMV-seropositive. This chain uses TRBV11-2 with TRBJ2-7, with a tentative D call TRBD1 (5 bases). The CDR3 DNA reads as TGTGCCAGCAGCTTAGAGGGGCAGGCCTACGAGCAGTACTTC. Translated: CASSLEGQAYEQYF. Complete variable domain (other parts from reference TRBV11-2 and TRBJ2-7): EAGVAQSPRYKIIEKRQSVAFWCNPISGHATLYWYQQILGQGPKLLIQFQNNGVVDDSQLPKDRFSAERLKGVDSTLKIQPAKLEDSAVYLCASSLEGQAYEQYFGPGTRLTVT.